The clone carrying this TCR beta chain was observed a single time. In the source study's methods: Nucleated cell number was recorded as an estimate derived from reference gene primer amplification. Profiling relied on immunoSEQ multiplex PCR, and the TCRdb table lists in-frame clones only, not all of them. V, J and clone size are those of that table, while D and trimming were read from the DNA. The data show 350,000 or so clones, approximately 89% seen once. Seattle-derived patients entered the study during active infection and were followed longitudinally. The data are from a study of blood T cell repertoires in COVID-19. V was pared by 6 bases and J by 6 bases, with 8 bases of the junction left unmatched. CDR3 length: 13 amino acids. Germline CDR1 is MNHEY and CDR2 is SMNVEV (reference sequence).

This chain links TRBV27 with TRBJ2-7; 7 positions agree with TRBD1. The TCR comes from a woman aged 55-70 years with COVID-19, enrolled during active disease. The sample consisted of peripheral blood. The CDR3 reads CASSKDRFGEQYF. The CDR3 DNA is TGTGCCAGCAGCAAGGACAGGTTTGGCGAGCAGTACTTC.